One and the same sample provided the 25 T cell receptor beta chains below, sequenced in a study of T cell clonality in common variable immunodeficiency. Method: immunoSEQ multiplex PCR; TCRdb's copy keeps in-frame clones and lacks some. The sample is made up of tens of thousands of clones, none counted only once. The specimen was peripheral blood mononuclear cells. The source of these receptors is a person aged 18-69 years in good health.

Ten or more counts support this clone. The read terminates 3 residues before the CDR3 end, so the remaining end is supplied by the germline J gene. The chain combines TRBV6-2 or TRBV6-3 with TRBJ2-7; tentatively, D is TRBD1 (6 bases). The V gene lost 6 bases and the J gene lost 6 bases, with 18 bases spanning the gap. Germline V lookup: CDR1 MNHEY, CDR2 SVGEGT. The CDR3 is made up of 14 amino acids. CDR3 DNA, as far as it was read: TGTGCCAGCAGAAACGCCAGGGGTATTGGCGAG. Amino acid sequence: CASRNARGIGE. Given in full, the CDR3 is CASRNARGIGEQYF.

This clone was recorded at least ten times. The CDR3 DNA, read in part, is TGCAGTGCCCACAATCCGGGACAGGGGGCCGCTGAA. Translating it yields CSAHNPGQGAAE. The CDR3, in full, reads CSAHNPGQGAAEAFF. The gene calls are TRBV20-1 and TRBJ1-1, with 12 bases matching TRBD1. The read gets to within 3 residues of the CDR3 end, and the germline J gene fills in the rest. The CDR3 spans 15 residues. V lost 6 bases and J lost 6; bases outside the gene matches: 11. Germline CDR1 is DFQATT and CDR2 is SNEGSKA (reference sequence).

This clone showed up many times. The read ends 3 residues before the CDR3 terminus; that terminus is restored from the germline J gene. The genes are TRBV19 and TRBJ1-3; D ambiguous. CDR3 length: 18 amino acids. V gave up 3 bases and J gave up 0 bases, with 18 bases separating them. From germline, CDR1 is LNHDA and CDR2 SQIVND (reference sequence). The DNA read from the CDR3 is TGTGCCAGTAGTATCCGCGGGCCTAGGATACCCTCTGGAAACACC. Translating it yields CASSIRGPRIPSGNT. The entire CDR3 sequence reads CASSIRGPRIPSGNTIYF. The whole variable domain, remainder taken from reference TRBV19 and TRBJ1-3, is DGGITQSPKYLFRKEGQNVTLSCEQNLNHDAMYWYRQDPGQGLRLIYYSQIVNDFQKGDIAEGYSVSREKKESFPLTVTSAQKNPTAFYLCASSIRGPRIPSGNTIYFGEGSWLTVV.

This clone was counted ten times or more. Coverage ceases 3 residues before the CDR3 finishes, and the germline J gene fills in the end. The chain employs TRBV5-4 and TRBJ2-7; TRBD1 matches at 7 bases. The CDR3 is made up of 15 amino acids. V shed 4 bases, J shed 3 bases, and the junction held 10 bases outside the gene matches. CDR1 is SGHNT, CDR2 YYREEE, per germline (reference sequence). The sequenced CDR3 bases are TGTGCCAGCAGCCCCGCGACAGGGCTCCACTACGAG. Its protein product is CASSPATGLHYE. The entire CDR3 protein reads CASSPATGLHYEQYF.

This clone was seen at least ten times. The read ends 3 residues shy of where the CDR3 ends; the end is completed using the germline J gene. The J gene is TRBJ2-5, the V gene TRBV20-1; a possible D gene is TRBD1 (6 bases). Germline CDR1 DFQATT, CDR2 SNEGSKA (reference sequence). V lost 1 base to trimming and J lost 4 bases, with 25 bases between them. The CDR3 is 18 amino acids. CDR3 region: CSARAPDMNRDGLETQYF. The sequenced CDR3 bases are TGCAGTGCTAGAGCCCCGGACATGAACAGGGATGGGTTAGAGACC.

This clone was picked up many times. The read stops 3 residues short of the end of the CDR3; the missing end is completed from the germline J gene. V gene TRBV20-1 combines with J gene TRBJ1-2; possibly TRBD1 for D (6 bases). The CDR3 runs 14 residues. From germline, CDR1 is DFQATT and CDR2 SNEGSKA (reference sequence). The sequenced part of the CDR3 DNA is TGCAGTGCTAGAGATCAAGGGGGATTGGGGGGC. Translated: CSARDQGGLGG. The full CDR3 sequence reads CSARDQGGLGGYTF.

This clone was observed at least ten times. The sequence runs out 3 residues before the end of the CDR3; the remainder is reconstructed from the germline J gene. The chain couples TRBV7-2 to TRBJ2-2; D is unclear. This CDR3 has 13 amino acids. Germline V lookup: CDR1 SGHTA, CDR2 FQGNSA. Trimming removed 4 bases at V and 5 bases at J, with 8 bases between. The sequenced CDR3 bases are TGTGCCAGCAGCTCCGGTCGGACCGGGGAG. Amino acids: CASSSGRTGE. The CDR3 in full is CASSSGRTGELFF.

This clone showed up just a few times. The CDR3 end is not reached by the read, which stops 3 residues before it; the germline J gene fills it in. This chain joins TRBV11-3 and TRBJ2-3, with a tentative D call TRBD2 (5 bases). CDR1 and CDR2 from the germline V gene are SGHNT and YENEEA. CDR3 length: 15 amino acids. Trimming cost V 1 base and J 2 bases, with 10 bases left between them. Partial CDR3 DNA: TGTGCCAGCAGCTTAGGAGCGGAGGTCACAGATACG. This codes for CASSLGAEVTDT. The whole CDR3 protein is CASSLGAEVTDTQYF.

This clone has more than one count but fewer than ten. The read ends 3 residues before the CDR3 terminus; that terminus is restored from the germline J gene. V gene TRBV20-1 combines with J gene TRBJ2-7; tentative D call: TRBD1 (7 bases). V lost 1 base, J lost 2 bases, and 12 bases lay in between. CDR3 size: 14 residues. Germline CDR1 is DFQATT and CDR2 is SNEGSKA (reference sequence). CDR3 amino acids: CSARGSRGAYEQYF. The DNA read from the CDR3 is TGCAGTGCTAGAGGTTCCAGGGGGGCCTACGAG.

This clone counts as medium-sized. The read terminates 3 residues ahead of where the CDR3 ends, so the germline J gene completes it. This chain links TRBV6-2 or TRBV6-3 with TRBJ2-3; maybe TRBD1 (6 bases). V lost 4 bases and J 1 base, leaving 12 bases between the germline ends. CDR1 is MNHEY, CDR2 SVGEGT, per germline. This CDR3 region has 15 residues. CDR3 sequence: CASSSAGDRTDTQYF. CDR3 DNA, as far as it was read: TGTGCCAGCAGTTCCGCAGGGGATCGCACAGATACG.

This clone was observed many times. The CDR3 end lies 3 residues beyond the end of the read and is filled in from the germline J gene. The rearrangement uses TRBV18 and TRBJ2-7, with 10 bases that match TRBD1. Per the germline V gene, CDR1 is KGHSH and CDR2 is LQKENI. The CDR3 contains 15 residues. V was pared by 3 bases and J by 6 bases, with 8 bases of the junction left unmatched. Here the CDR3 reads CASSPRQGASGEQYF. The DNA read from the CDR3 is TGTGCCAGCTCACCCCGACAGGGGGCGTCGGGCGAG.

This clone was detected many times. CDR3 region: CSAREDSYEQYF. The sequenced CDR3 bases are TGCAGTGCTAGAGAGGACAGCTACGAG. The chain links TRBV20-1 to TRBJ2-7; D is perhaps TRBD1 (6 bases). The read gets to within 3 residues of the CDR3 end, and the germline J gene fills in the rest. From germline, CDR1 is DFQATT and CDR2 SNEGSKA (reference sequence). The CDR3 has 12 residues. Between the trimmed V and J ends, which lost 0 bases and 3 bases, there was a span of 6 bases.

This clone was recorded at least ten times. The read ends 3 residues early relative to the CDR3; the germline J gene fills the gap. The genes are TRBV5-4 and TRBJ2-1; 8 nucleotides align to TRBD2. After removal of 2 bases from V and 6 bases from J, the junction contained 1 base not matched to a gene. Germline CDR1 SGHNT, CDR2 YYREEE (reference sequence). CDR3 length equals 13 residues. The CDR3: CASSLSGGNEQFF. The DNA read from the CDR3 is TGTGCCAGCAGCTTAAGCGGGGGCAATGAG.

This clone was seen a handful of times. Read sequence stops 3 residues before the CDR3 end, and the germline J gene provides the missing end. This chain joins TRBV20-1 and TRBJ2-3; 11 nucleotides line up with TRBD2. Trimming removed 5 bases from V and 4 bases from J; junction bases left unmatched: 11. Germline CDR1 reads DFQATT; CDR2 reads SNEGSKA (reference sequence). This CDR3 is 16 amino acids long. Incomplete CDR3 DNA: TGCAGTGCTCCGATAGCGGGAGGGTTCCGGGCAGATACG. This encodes CSAPIAGGFRADT. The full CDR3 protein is CSAPIAGGFRADTQYF.

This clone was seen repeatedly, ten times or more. CDR3: CASSPGTGEGYTF. The CDR3 bases that were read are TGTGCCAGCAGCCCCGGGACAGGGGAGGGC. V gene TRBV9 combines with J gene TRBJ1-2, with 10 positions matching TRBD1. With the read ending 3 residues before the CDR3 end, the germline J gene is used to fill in that end. Germline CDR1 and CDR2: SGDLS and YYNGEE. The CDR3 sequence is 13 residues long.

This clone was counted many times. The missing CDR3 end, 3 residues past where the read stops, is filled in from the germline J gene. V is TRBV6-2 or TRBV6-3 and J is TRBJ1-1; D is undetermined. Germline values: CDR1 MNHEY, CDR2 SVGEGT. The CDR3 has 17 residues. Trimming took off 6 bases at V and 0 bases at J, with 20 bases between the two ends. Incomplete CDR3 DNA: TGTGCCAGCAGCCCGGAGTCTCGACACGATTTGAACACTGAA. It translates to CASSPESRHDLNTE. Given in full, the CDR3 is CASSPESRHDLNTEAFF.

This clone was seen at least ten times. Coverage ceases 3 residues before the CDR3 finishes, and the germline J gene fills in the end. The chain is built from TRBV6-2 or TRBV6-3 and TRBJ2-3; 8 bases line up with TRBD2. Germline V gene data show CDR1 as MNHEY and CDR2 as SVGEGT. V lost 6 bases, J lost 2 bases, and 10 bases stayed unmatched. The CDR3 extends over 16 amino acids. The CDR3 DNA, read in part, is TGTGCCAGCAGAAGAACAGGACTAGCAATCACAGATACG. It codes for CASRRTGLAITDT. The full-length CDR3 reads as CASRRTGLAITDTQYF.

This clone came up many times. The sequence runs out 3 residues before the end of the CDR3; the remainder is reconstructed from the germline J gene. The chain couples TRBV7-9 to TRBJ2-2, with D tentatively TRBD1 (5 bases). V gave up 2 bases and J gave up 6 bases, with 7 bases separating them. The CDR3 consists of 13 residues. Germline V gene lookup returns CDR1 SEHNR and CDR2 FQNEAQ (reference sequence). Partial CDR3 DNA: TGTGCCAGCAGCTTACAGGGTTCCGGGGAG. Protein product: CASSLQGSGE. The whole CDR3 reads CASSLQGSGELFF.

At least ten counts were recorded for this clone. CDR3 sequence: CASSLGRDYYEQYF. The covered CDR3 bases are TGTGCCAGCAGCTTGGGGCGGGACTACTACGAG. The rearrangement joins TRBV5-4 to TRBJ2-7; 7 bases are a match to TRBD2. The read is 3 residues too short to cover the CDR3 end, so that end is filled in from the germline J gene. V shed 0 bases, J shed 3 bases, and the junction held 3 bases outside the gene matches. The CDR3 is made up of 14 amino acids. Germline lookup yields CDR1 SGHNT and CDR2 YYREEE (reference sequence).

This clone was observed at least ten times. CDR3 bases read: TGCGCCAGCAGCTTGGAATTAGCCCACTACGAG. It codes for CASSLELAHYE. The full CDR3 sequence reads CASSLELAHYEQYF. The V gene is TRBV5-1, the J gene TRBJ2-7; D call uncertain. The CDR3 extends 3 residues past the end of the read, so its final part is completed from the germline J gene. The V gene lost 0 bases and the J gene lost 3 bases, with 10 bases spanning the gap. This CDR3 region has 14 residues. CDR1 is SGHRS, CDR2 YFSETQ, per germline.

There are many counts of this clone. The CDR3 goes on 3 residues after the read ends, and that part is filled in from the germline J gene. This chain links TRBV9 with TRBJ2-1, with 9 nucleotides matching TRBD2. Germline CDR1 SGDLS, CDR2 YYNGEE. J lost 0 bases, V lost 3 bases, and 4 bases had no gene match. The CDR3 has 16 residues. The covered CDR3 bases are TGTGCCAGCAGCGACATAGCGGGGGACTCCTACAATGAG. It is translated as CASSDIAGDSYNE. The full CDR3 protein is CASSDIAGDSYNEQFF.

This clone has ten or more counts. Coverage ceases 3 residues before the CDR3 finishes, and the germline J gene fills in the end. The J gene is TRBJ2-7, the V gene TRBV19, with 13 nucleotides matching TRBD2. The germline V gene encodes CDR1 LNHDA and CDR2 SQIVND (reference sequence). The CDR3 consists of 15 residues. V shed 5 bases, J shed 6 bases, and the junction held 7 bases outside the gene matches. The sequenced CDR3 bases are TGTGCCAGTAGTGGACTAGCGGGAGTTGCAGGCGAG. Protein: CASSGLAGVAGE. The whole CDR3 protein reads CASSGLAGVAGEQYF.

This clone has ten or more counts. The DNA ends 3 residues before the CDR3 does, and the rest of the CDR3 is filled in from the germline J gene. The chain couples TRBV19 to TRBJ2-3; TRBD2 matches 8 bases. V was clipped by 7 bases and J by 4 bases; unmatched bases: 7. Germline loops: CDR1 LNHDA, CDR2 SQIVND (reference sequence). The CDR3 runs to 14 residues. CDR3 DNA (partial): TGTGCCAGTAATAGTGTCGGGGGGGCAGATACG. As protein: CASNSVGGADT. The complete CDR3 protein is CASNSVGGADTQYF.

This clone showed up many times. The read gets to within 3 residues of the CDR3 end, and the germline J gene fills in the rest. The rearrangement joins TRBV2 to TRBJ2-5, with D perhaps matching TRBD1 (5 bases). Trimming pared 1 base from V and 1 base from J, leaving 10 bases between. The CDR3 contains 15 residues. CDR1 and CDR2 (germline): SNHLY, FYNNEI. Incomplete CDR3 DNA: TGTGCCAGCAGTGAAGTAGGGGTTCCCCAAGAGACC. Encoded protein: CASSEVGVPQET. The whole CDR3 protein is CASSEVGVPQETQYF.

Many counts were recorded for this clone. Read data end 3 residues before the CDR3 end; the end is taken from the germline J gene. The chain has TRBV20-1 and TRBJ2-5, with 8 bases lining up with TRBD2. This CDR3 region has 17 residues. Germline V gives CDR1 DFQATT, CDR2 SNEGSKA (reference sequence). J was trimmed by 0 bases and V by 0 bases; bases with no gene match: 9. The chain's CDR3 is CSARDQSLAAYQETQYF. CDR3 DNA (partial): TGCAGTGCTAGAGATCAGTCACTAGCGGCTTACCAAGAGACC.